The present T cell receptor (beta chain) was sequenced within a study of shared clonotypes between healthy human individuals. Looking at the study overall: The people who gave samples were two women and a few men aged 18 to 49. Study outcomes and limitations: Generally, estimated richness proved larger in naive subsets than it did in memory subsets.

Remarks on this clone: Its antigen is still unknown.

All participating donors were Caucasian adults from Nashville, Tennessee. Using immunoSEQ multiplex PCR, the repertoire was profiled, and TCRdb retains in-frame clones only, with some absent. The repertoire holds 1 million to 1.2 million clones, approximately 80% seen once, with 0.89% in the top ten. V gave up 2 bases and J gave up 0 bases; unmatched junction bases: 4. Germline V CDR1 and CDR2: SEHNR, FQNEAQ (reference sequence). The CDR3 runs to 17 residues. The receptor comes from a man aged 18 to 35 in good health. Some clones in this sample may be carry-over from other donors' samples. Sequenced sample: memory CD4+ T cells from PBMCs. Subset meaning: CD45RA-negative fraction. The chain carries TRBV7-9 and TRBJ2-6; 7 bases are a match to TRBD1. The CDR3 is CASSLKQGNSGANVLTF. The CDR3, as DNA: TGTGCCAGCAGCTTAAAACAGGGGAACTCTGGGGCCAACGTCCTGACTTTC.